Below are 2 T cell receptor beta chains sequenced from a single sample in a study of T cells in Graves' hyperthyroidism and ophthalmopathy. From RNA transcripts, TCR beta CDR3 regions were amplified. RT-PCR in the first round (using the HTBI primer set) targeted the TCR CDR3. TCRdb processed the multiplex PCR reads anew with MiXCR; each CDR3 protein has one entry. The repertoire has approximately 600,000 distinct CDR3 sequences, roughly 15% of them found once; the top ten carry 3.5% to 4.5%. Sequencing used blood. All receptors come from a woman between 35 and 50 years old with Graves' ophthalmopathy.

The table lists this clonotype with a few counts. The chain combines TRBV27 with TRBJ1-1; weak D call: TRBD1 (6 bases). Germline V gives CDR1 MNHEY, CDR2 SMNVEV (reference sequence). CDR3 length: 17 amino acids. Trimming left V 5 bases short and J 0 bases short, with 19 bases between. CDR3 nucleotides: TGTGCCAGCAGTCCATCCGGTGGGGGCCACATGAACACTGAAGCTTTCTTT. It codes for CASSPSGGGHMNTEAFF.

This clonotype was picked up many times. This chain joins TRBV20-1 and TRBJ2-5; perhaps TRBD1 as D (6 bases). CDR1 and CDR2 (germline): DFQATT, SNEGSKA (reference sequence). Between the trimmed V and J ends, which lost 0 bases and 1 base, there was a span of 12 bases. This CDR3 is built from 15 residues. The CDR3 here is CSARDPQGSQETQYF. CDR3 DNA sequence: TGCAGTGCTAGAGATCCCCAGGGGTCCCAAGAGACCCAGTACTTC.